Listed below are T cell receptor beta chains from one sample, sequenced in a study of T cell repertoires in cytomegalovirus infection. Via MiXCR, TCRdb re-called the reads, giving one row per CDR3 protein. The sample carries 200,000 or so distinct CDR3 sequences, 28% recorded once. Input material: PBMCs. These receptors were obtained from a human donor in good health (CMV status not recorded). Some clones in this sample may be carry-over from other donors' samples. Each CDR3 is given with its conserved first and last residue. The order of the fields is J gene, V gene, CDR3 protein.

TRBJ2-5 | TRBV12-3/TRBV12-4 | CASSLDTWTSGEQETQYF
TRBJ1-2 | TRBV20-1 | CSARTPDRRSGYTF
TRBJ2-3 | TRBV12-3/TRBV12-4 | CASSFRGGWDTQYF
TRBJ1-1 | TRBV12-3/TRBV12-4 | CASSVSRGGGTEAFF
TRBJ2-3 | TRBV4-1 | CASSQDGTSTDTQYF
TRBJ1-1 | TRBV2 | CAGKTGGNTEAFF
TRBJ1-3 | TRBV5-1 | CASSLKGGTETGNTIYF
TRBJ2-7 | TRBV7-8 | CASSLSTFEYEQYF
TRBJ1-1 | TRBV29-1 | CSVRQGKGTEAFF
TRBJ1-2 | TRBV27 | CASSERQPNYGYTF
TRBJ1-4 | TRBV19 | CASKGTTNEKLFF
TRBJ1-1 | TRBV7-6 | CTSSPATGVSTEAFF
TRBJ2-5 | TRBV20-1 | CSPKPDLTRPQYF
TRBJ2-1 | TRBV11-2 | CASSLPSGGPNYNEQFF
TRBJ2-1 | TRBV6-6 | CASSLGLSGDEQFF
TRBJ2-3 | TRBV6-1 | CASSRLAPSTDTQYF
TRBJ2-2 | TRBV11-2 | CASSLDLATGELFF
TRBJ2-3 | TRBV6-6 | CASSAAEGTDTQYF
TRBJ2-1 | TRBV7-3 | CASSWLPRGGGSYNEQFF
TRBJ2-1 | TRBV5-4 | CASSVPQGAAYNEQFF
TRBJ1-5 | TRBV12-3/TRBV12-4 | CASSRSGTGNQPQHF
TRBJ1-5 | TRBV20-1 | CSARKGVNQPQHF
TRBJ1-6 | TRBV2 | CSSSVTGGESPLHF
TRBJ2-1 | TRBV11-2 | CASSLEGLAGFNEQFF
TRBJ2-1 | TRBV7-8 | CASSLRAGVRNEQFF
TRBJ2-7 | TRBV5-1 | CASSHAIPGGKDEQYF
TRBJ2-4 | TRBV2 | CASRTSAIAKNIQYF
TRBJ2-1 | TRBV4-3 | CASSQAARPSYNEQFF
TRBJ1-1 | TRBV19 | CASSLGLWTEAFF
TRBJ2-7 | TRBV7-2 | CASSPDRAAYEQYF
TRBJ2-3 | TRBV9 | CASSLQGQGRTDTQYF
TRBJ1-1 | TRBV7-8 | CASSLARLTEAFF
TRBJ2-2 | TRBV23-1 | CASSHSLAGAGELFF
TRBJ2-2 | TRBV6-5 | CASIGREYAGELFF
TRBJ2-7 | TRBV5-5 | CASSLSVTSYEQYF
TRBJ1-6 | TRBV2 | CASRQDTNSPLHF
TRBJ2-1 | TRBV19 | CASSMGASYNEQFF
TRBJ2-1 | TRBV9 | CASSLRGTAEGRPFNEQFF
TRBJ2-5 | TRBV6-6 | CASSYRGETQYF
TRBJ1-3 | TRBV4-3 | CASSQDRGRSSGNTIYF
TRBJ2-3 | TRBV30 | CAWSPTTDTQYF
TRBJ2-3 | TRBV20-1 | CSAASGGFSTDTQYF
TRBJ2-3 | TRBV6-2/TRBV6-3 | CASSVDRDPTDTQYF
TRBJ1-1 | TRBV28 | CASGPLGQPAEAFF
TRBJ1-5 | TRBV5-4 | CASSLGPGDHQPQHF
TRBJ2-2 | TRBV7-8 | CASSLGLSTGELFF
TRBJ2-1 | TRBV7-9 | CASSSTGTLGRYNEQFF
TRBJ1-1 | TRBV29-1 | CSVTQTGGNTEAFF